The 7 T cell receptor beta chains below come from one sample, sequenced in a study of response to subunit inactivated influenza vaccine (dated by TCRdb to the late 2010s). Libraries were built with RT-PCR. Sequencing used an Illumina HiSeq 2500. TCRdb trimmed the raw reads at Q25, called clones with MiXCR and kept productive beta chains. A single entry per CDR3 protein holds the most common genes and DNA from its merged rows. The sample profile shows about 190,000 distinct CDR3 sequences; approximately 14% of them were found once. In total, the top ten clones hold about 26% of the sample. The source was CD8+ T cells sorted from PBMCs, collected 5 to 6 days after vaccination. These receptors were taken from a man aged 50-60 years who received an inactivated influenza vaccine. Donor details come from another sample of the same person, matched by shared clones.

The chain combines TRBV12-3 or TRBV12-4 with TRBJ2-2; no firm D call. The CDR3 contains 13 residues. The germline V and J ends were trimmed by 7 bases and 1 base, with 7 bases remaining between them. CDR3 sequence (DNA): TGTGCCAGCACACCGGGGAACACCGGGGAGCTGTTTTTT. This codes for CASTPGNTGELFF.

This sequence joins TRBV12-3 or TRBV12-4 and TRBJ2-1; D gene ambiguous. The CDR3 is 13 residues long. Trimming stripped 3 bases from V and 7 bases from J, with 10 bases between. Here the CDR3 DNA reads TGTGCCAGCAGTTTGGCCGGGTCTAATGAGCAGTTCTTC. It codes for CASSLAGSNEQFF.

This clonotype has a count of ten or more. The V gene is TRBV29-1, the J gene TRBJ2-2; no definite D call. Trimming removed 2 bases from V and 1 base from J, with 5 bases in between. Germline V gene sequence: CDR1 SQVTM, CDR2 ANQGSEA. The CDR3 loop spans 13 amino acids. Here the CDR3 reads CSVELENTGELFF. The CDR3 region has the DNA TGCAGCGTTGAACTAGAGAACACCGGGGAGCTGTTTTTT.

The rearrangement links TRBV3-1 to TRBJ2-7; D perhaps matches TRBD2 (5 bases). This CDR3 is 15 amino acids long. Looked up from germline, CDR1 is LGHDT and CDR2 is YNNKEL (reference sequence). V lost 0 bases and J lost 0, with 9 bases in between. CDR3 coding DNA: TGTGCCAGCAGCCAAGATTTTGGGAGCTCCTACGAGCAGTACTTC. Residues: CASSQDFGSSYEQYF.

CDR3: CASSYLDRSTDTQYF. Written as DNA, the CDR3 is TGTGCCAGCAGTTACCTTGACAGGAGCACAGATACGCAGTATTTT. J is TRBJ2-3 and V is TRBV6-5; a weak D match, TRBD1 (6 bases). The CDR3 has 15 amino acids. The V end lost 2 bases, the J end lost 0 bases, and 9 bases lay between the germline ends. The germline gives CDR1 MNHEY, CDR2 SVGAGI.

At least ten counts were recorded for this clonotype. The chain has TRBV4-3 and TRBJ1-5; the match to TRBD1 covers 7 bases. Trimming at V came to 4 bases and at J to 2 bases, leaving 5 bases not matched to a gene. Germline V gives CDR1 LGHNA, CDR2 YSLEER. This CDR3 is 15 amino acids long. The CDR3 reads CASSRKTGGNQPQHF. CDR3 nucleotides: TGCGCCAGCAGCCGCAAAACAGGGGGCAATCAGCCCCAGCATTTT.

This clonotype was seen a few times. CDR3 region: CASSEYMLSGANVLTF. The DNA for the CDR3 is TGTGCCAGCAGTGAATATATGCTCTCTGGGGCCAACGTCCTGACTTTC. The genes are TRBV25-1 and TRBJ2-6; D uncertain. The germline V and J ends were trimmed by 0 bases and 0 bases, with 6 bases remaining between them. From germline, CDR1 is MGHDK and CDR2 SYGVNS. CDR3 length equals 16 residues.